This T cell receptor (beta chain) was profiled in a study of cytomegalovirus exposure and HLA in healthy donors. V lost 3 bases to trimming and J lost 7 bases; unmatched junction nucleotides: 14. This CDR3 has 17 residues. In germline, CDR1 is MDHEN, CDR2 SYDVKM. Profiling relied on immunoSEQ multiplex PCR, and the TCRdb table lists in-frame clones only, not all of them. Here the sample spans approximately 270,000 clones, nearly 90% being singletons. This chain uses TRBV28 with TRBJ2-1, with 8 bases that match TRBD2. The sequenced sample was PBMCs. This receptor was obtained from a woman younger than 30 in good health and CMV-seronegative. In DNA form, the CDR3 reads TGTGCCAGCAGTTTTTCCTCGGGGGGGGCAGGATTGAATGAGCAGTTCTTC. Translation: CASSFSSGGAGLNEQFF.